The following is a T cell receptor beta chain sequence with its context. The target antigen is unknown. The primer mix had 60 Vbeta and 13 Jbeta primers. Clones were sequenced by immunoSEQ multiplex PCR, and TCRdb holds only the in-frame ones, with some missing. The table records about 130,000 clones, 80% to 90% of them present only once. This entry is derived from a study of cytomegalovirus exposure and HLA in healthy donors. Regarding the study as a whole: V- and J-gene trimming in TCR beta was tied to a missense DCLRE1C variant by an analysis performed later. In a later analysis, across HLA loci, associated TCR counts were highest for DRB1, lowest for HLA-C. A prior analysis recorded that most TCR beta V segments were productive about 90% or about 30% of the time. Cytomegalovirus association was assigned to under 200 TCR beta chains.

The germline V gene has CDR1 SGHRS and CDR2 YFSETQ. The ends were cut back, 5 bases at V and 1 base at J, with 9 bases in the middle. The CDR3 loop spans 13 amino acids. Sequenced material: PBMCs. The J gene is TRBJ1-1, the V gene TRBV5-1; TRBD1 is a possible D gene (5 bases). The TCR comes from a male donor in good health and CMV-seropositive. CDR3 sequence: CASSFTGNTEAFF. CDR3 sequence (DNA): TGCGCCAGCAGTTTCACAGGGAACACTGAAGCTTTCTTT.